This TCR beta chain emerged from a study of control samples from healthy donors and cancer patients. This CDR3 spans 13 amino acids. CDR1 is MGHDK and CDR2 is SYGVNS in the germline V gene. V was clipped by 6 bases and J by 0 bases, with 8 bases between them. Profiling relied on immunoSEQ multiplex PCR, and the TCRdb table lists in-frame clones only, not all of them. Here the sample spans roughly 54,000 clones, 95% to 96% being singletons. The gene calls are TRBV25-1 and TRBJ1-1, with D possibly being TRBD1 (6 bases). The sequencing input was blood. The TCR sequence derives from a woman younger than 45 in good health. The CDR3 bases are TGTGCCAGCAGCAGGGGAGTGAACACTGAAGCTTTCTTT. Translation: CASSRGVNTEAFF.